This T cell receptor beta chain was sequenced during a study of blood T cell repertoires in COVID-19 (dated by TCRdb to the early 2020s). Describing the broader study: Collaborator samples came from the United States, Italy and Spain and covered acute and convalescent phases of COVID-19. The material from the prospective study consisted of cDNA or gDNA derived from T cells, B-cell-depleted T cells, or PBMCs. The dataset comprised deeply sampled blood TCRbeta repertoires from subjects exposed to, actively infected with, or recovered from COVID-19. The repertoires were released in a freely available public database meant as a resource for research on the immune response to SARS-CoV-2. HLA class I and class II types, where available, came from metadata supplied by the sample provider rather than from assay-based typing. Samples were obtained from the ongoing ImmuneRACE study (first 160 participants) and from about 1,300 subjects provided by 6 global collaborators. Nearly every sample came with metadata listing a de-identified subject ID, COVID-19 status, age in years and sex.

In Seattle, one collaborating source enrolled patients while the infection was active and tracked those patients longitudinally over the course of disease. The collaborating institutions used their own protocols to collect whole blood in K2EDTA tubes. For TCRbeta analysis, collaborators shipped samples in one of three forms: frozen whole blood, isolated PBMCs, or DNA extracted from either of those sample types. The immunoSEQ Assay, a bias-controlled multiplex PCR, was used to amplify TCRbeta CDR3 regions from genomic DNA. The source study handled its data this way. The number of nucleated cells in each sample was estimated from the amplification of reference gene primers within the assay. To quantify the absolute abundance of each unique TCRbeta CDR3 rearrangement, sequence reads were collapsed and filtered. For each sample, productive Simpson clonality was calculated as the square root of Simpson's diversity index across productive rearrangements. TCRdb carries this immuneACCESS record with in-frame sequences only. Its versions omit some clonotypes, under half of them owing to an unresolved V gene in the studies checked, with the rest unexplained. V, J and clone size derive from that table, while D and trimming were established from the DNA sequence. For this sample the table gives about 500,000 clones, of which about 88% were detected only once. Under 8.5% of the sample rests with the top ten.

A note on this clone: Its antigen has not been determined. One base away there is no much larger clone; base qualities are not given.

Study-level results and caveats: The amount of clinical and demographic metadata varied by source and participant and was provided uncurated.

At the junction V is shortened by 4 bases and J by 7 bases; bases outside the gene matches: 3. Including cysteine and phenylalanine, the CDR3 has 12 amino acids. Only CDR3 DNA remains: 36 bases, in frame from the first base. Rearrangement joined TRBV23-1 to TRBJ2-7; 8 junctional bases match TRBD2. Being an ORF, TRBV23-1 has a function that is uncertain. This sequence was found in a woman between 45 and 65 years old with COVID-19, enrolled during active disease. The sequenced sample was peripheral blood. The DNA is as follows: TGCGCCAGCAGTCTCCGGGGGGGAGAGCAGTACTTC. Its product reads: CASSLRGGEQYF.